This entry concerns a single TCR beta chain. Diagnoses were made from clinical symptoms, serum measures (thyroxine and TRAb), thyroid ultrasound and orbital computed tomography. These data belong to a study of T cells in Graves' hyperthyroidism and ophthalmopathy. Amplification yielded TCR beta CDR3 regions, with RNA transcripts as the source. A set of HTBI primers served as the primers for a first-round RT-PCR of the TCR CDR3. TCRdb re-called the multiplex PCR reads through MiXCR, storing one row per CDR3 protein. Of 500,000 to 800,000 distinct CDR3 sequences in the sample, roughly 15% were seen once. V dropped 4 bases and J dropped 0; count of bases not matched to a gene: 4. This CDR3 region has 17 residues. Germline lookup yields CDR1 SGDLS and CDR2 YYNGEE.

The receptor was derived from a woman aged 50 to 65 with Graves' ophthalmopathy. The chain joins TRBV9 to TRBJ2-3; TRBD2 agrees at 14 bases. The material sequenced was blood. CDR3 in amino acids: CASSHRLAGGSTDTQYF. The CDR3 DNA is TGTGCCAGCAGCCATAGACTAGCGGGAGGGAGCACAGATACGCAGTATTTT.